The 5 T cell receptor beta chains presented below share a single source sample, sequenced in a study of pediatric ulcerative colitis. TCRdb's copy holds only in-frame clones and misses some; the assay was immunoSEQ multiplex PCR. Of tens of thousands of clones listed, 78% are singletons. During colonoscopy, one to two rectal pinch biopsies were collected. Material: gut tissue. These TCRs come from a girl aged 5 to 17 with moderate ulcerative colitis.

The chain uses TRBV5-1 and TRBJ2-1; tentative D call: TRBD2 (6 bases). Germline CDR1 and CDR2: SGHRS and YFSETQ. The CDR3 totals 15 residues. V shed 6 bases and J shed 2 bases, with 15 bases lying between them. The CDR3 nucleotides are TGCGCCAGCAAGGAGGGGTTCACCCCCTACAATGAGCAGTTCTTC. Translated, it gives CASKEGFTPYNEQFF.

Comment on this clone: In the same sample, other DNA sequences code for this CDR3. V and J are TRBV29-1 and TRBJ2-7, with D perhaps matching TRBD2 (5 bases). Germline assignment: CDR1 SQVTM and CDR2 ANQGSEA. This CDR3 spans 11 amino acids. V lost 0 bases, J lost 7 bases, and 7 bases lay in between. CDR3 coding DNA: TGCAGCGTTGAAGATCCGGGGGAGCAGTACTTC. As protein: CSVEDPGEQYF.

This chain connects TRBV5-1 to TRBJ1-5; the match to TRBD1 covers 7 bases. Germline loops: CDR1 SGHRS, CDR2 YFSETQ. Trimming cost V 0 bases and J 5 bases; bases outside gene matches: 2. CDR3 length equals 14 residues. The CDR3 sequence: CASSLGDRDQPQHF. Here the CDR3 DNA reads TGCGCCAGCAGCTTGGGAGACAGGGATCAGCCCCAGCATTTT. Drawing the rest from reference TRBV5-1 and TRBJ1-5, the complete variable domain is KAGVTQTPRYLIKTRGQQVTLSCSPISGHRSVSWYQQTPGQGLQFLFEYFSETQRNKGNFPGRFSGRQFSNSRSEMNVSTLELGDSALYLCASSLGDRDQPQHFGDGTRLSIL.

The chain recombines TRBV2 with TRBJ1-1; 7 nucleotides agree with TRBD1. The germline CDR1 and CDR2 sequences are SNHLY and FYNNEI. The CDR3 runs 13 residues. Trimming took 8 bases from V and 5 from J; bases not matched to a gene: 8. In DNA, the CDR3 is TGTGCCAGCGTAAGGGACAGAGTGACTGAAGCTTTCTTT. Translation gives CASVRDRVTEAFF.

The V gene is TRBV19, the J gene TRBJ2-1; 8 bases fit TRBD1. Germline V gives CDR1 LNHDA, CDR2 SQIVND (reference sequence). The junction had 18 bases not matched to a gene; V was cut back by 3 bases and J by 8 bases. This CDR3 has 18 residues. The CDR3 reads CASSIVGPAGGSTDEQFF. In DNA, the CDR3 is TGTGCCAGTAGTATTGTCGGCCCCGCAGGGGGCTCAACAGATGAGCAGTTCTTC.